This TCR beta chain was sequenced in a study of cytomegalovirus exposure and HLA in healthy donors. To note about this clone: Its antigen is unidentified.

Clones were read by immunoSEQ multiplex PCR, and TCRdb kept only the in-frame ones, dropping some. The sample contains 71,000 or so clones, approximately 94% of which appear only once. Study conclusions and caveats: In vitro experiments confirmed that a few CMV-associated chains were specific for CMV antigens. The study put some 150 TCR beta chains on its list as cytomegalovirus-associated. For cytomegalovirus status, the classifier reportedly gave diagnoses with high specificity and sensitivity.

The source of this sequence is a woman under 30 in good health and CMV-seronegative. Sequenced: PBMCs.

CDR3 residues: CASSEDAGFYEKLFF. CDR3 in DNA: TGTGCCAGCAGTGAAGACGCGGGATTTTATGAAAAACTGTTTTTT. V is TRBV6-1 and J is TRBJ1-4; no reliable D call. Trimming took 1 base from V and 6 from J, leaving 12 bases between them. Germline V gene lookup returns CDR1 MNHNS and CDR2 SASEGT. This CDR3 is 15 amino acids long.